The 3 T cell receptor beta chains below were found in one sample sequenced in a study of CD8 T cells in ankylosing spondylitis. A single record per CDR3 protein comes from TCRdb applying MiXCR to the 5' RACE reads. The top ten hold approximately 7% of the sample, which has roughly 250,000 distinct CDR3 sequences, around 7.8% seen once. The sequenced sample was blood, either unsorted or a sorted T cell fraction (not recorded which). The receptors stem from a male donor with ankylosing spondylitis or in good health (not recorded which).

This clonotype was seen many times. The V and J genes are TRBV20-1 and TRBJ1-5; the D is unclear. Trimming pared 2 bases from V and 7 bases from J, leaving 9 bases between. CDR3 length: 12 residues. The germline V gene encodes CDR1 DFQATT and CDR2 SNEGSKA (reference sequence). CDR3 residues: CSARTKEQPQHF. CDR3 coding DNA: TGCAGTGCTAGAACCAAGGAACAGCCCCAGCATTTT.

This clonotype was recorded many times. The CDR3 here is CSARPSGGYEQYF. The CDR3 nucleotides are TGCAGTGCCCGTCCTAGCGGGGGCTACGAGCAGTACTTC. The rearrangement links TRBV20-1 to TRBJ2-7, with TRBD2 matching over 10 bases. This CDR3 is 13 amino acids long. The J segment lost 3 bases and the V segment lost 6 bases, leaving 5 bases of the junction unmatched. Germline lookup yields CDR1 DFQATT and CDR2 SNEGSKA (reference sequence).

This clonotype showed up many times. The rearrangement joins TRBV4-3 to TRBJ1-4; 9 nucleotides align to TRBD1. Germline V CDR1 and CDR2: LGHNA, YSLEER. Trimming at V came to 5 bases and at J to 0 bases, leaving 13 bases not matched to a gene. The CDR3 length is 19 residues. The CDR3 bases are TGCGCCAGCAGCGCCCAAACGGTGGGACAGGGTCCAACTAATGAAAAACTGTTTTTT. Its protein product is CASSAQTVGQGPTNEKLFF.